This T cell receptor beta chain was found in a study of shared clonotypes between healthy human individuals. Across the study: Aged 18 to 49, the donors were a couple of women and a few men. Per donor, three plates held CD4 naive cells, three held CD4 memory, two held CD8 naive and one held CD8 memory.

CDR3 size: 14 residues. Per germline, CDR1 SNHLY and CDR2 FYNNEI. The trim removed 5 bases at V and 4 bases at J, leaving 1 base unmatched. As originally analysed: Filtering was not the same, since immunoSEQ gave junction-only sequences without quality scores. Assay: immunoSEQ multiplex PCR; the TCRdb copy retains only in-frame clones and omits some. For V, J and clone size, that table is used; D and trimming come from the DNA. Of around 990,000 clones in the sample, approximately 77% were seen once. Sequenced sample: memory CD4+ T cells from PBMCs. Sample subset: CD45RA-negative fraction. The chain combines TRBV2 with TRBJ2-5, with 13 bases fitting TRBD2. This TCR was recovered from a man younger than 35 in good health. Some clones in this sample may be carry-over from other donors' samples. CDR3 sequence: CASSWTSGRETQYF. The CDR3 nucleotides read TGTGCCAGCAGTTGGACTAGCGGGAGAGAGACCCAGTACTTC.